Each of the 24 T cell receptor beta chains below was sequenced from the same sample in a study of T cells in Graves' hyperthyroidism and ophthalmopathy. Amplified TCR beta CDR3 regions derived from RNA transcripts. First-round RT-PCR targeting the TCR CDR3 was performed with the HTBI primer set. From the multiplex PCR reads, TCRdb called clonotypes with MiXCR, one entry per CDR3 protein. This repertoire shows roughly 530,000 distinct CDR3 sequences, 17% found once; its top ten account for roughly 18%. Specimen: blood. The origin of the receptors is a woman under 30 with Graves' ophthalmopathy.

The chain employs TRBV9 and TRBJ1-3, with TRBD1 matching 7 bases. The germline CDR1 and CDR2 sequences are SGDLS and YYNGEE. The ends lost 3 bases at V and 4 bases at J; junction bases unmatched: 7. This CDR3 region has 15 residues. CDR3 loop: CASSEEGAGGNTIYF. CDR3 bases: TGTGCCAGCAGCGAGGAGGGGGCAGGAGGAAACACCATATATTTT.

The chain links TRBV28 to TRBJ1-5; D possibly corresponds to TRBD1 (5 bases). The ends were cut back, 7 bases at V and 0 bases at J, with 16 bases in the middle. The CDR3 totals 16 residues. CDR1 MDHEN and CDR2 SYDVKM come from the germline V gene. CDR3 DNA: TGTGCCAGCACTGCAGCAGGGTTCCTTAGCAATCAGCCCCAGCATTTT. Translation gives CASTAAGFLSNQPQHF.

This clonotype has ten or more counts. V and J are TRBV30 and TRBJ2-3, with D possibly matching TRBD1 (6 bases). This CDR3 comprises 13 residues. The V gene lost 6 bases and the J gene lost 1 base, with 11 bases spanning the gap. CDR1 and CDR2 (germline): GTSNPN, SVGIG (reference sequence). CDR3 sequence (DNA): TGTGCCTGTACAGGGTACCGCACAGATACGCAGTATTTT. This gives the protein CACTGYRTDTQYF.

The table lists this clonotype with many counts. The chain carries TRBV2 and TRBJ1-5; a possible D gene is TRBD1 (5 bases). Germline lookup yields CDR1 SNHLY and CDR2 FYNNEI. V was pared by 3 bases and J by 3 bases, with 12 bases between. The CDR3 runs to 15 residues. The CDR3 loop is CASSDRDLSNQPQHF. CDR3 DNA sequence: TGTGCCAGCAGTGATAGGGACCTATCCAATCAGCCCCAGCATTTT. Full variable domain (outside the CDR3, taken from reference TRBV2 and TRBJ1-5): EPEVTQTPSHQVTQMGQEVILRCVPISNHLYFYWYRQILGQKVEFLVSFYNNEISEKSEIFDDQFSVERPDGSNFTLKIRSTKLEDSAMYFCASSDRDLSNQPQHFGDGTRLSIL.

This clonotype was recorded only once. This chain uses TRBV2 with TRBJ2-4, with D tentatively TRBD1 or TRBD2 (6 bases each). Germline CDR1 SNHLY, CDR2 FYNNEI. Trimming stripped 2 bases from V and 14 bases from J, with 22 bases between. This CDR3 region has 15 residues. The CDR3 coding sequence is TGTGCCAGCAGTGAAACCCCTTTTGAGGGAAGGGGGGAGTACTTC. As protein: CASSETPFEGRGEYF.

In this sample, this clonotype turned up many times. The chain is built from TRBV7-9 and TRBJ2-3, with 8 bases aligning to TRBD2. CDR1 and CDR2 (germline): SEHNR, FQNEAQ (reference sequence). Germline trimming cut 5 bases from V and 5 bases from J; bases unmatched to any gene: 12. The CDR3 has 16 amino acids. The CDR3 here is CASSASYSGVKDTQYF. In DNA, the CDR3 is TGTGCCAGCAGCGCTTCTTATAGCGGGGTGAAAGATACGCAGTATTTT.

This clonotype was seen repeatedly, ten times or more. V usage is TRBV20-1 and J usage is TRBJ1-1; D may be TRBD1 (5 bases). The CDR3 runs 12 residues. V was cut by 1 base and J by 4 bases, with 7 bases left in between. Germline V CDR1 and CDR2: DFQATT, SNEGSKA (reference sequence). Here the CDR3 DNA reads TGCAGTGCTAGAGGGGGGAGCACTGAAGCTTTCTTT. Its protein product is CSARGGSTEAFF.

This clonotype has a count of ten or more. The chain recombines TRBV20-1 with TRBJ2-2, with a tentative D call TRBD2 (5 bases). The CDR3 is 14 amino acids. V was trimmed by 3 bases and J by 5 bases, leaving 13 bases between them. Germline V gene lookup returns CDR1 DFQATT and CDR2 SNEGSKA (reference sequence). CDR3 nucleotides: TGCAGTGCTAGTCAAGATCGAGGGACCGGGGAGCTGTTTTTT. It specifies CSASQDRGTGELFF.

The chain uses TRBV15 and TRBJ1-1; possible D gene TRBD1, 6 bases. CDR1 LNHNV and CDR2 YYDKDF come from the germline V gene (reference sequence). V dropped 7 bases and J dropped 4 bases, with 19 bases sitting between them. This CDR3 has 15 residues. The CDR3 region has the DNA TGTGCCACCACCCAGGGGTACCGGGAGGGCACTGAAGCTTTCTTT. This translates into CATTQGYREGTEAFF.

This clonotype was counted at least ten times. V gene TRBV7-9 combines with J gene TRBJ2-5, with 8 bases matching TRBD1. This CDR3 spans 13 amino acids. V gave up 5 bases and J gave up 4 bases; unmatched junction bases: 3. CDR1 SEHNR and CDR2 FQNEAQ come from the germline V gene (reference sequence). Here the CDR3 DNA reads TGTGCCAGCAGCCAAACAGGGGGAGAGACCCAGTACTTC. Translation gives CASSQTGGETQYF.

This clonotype was seen ten or more times. V is TRBV10-3 and J is TRBJ1-1; weak D call: TRBD1 (6 bases). Germline loops: CDR1 ENHRY, CDR2 SYGVKD. This CDR3 spans 15 amino acids. The ends were cut back, 6 bases at V and 0 bases at J, with 14 bases in the middle. In DNA, the CDR3 is TGTGCCATCAGGGAGGCCGGGACATTGAACACTGAAGCTTTCTTT. This gives the protein CAIREAGTLNTEAFF.

The rearrangement uses TRBV19 and TRBJ1-5; D is perhaps TRBD1 (6 bases). Per the germline V gene, CDR1 is LNHDA and CDR2 is SQIVND (reference sequence). The CDR3 has 16 amino acids. V lost 3 bases to trimming and J lost 1 base, with 13 bases between them. The CDR3 nucleotides are TGTGCCAGTAGTATTTTCGGGGGGGCGAGCAATCAGCCCCAGCATTTT. Translation gives CASSIFGGASNQPQHF.

This clonotype was detected a few times. The chain uses TRBV20-1 and TRBJ1-5, with 7 bases that match TRBD1. The CDR3 consists of 14 residues. The ends lost 2 bases at V and 4 bases at J; junction bases unmatched: 5. Per the germline V gene, CDR1 is DFQATT and CDR2 is SNEGSKA (reference sequence). The CDR3 bases are TGCAGTGCTAGAAACAGGGGAGGAAATCAGCCCCAGCATTTT. It translates to CSARNRGGNQPQHF.

This clonotype has a handful of counts. The gene calls are TRBV27 and TRBJ2-7, with D tentatively TRBD2 (5 bases). Germline V gives CDR1 MNHEY, CDR2 SMNVEV (reference sequence). This CDR3 is 13 amino acids long. V was trimmed by 5 bases and J by 1 base, leaving 9 bases between them. The CDR3 reads CASSIRDSYEQYF. The DNA for the CDR3 is TGTGCCAGCAGTATCCGGGATTCCTACGAGCAGTACTTC.

Ten or more counts support this clonotype. This chain connects TRBV5-1 to TRBJ1-5; D is uncertain. The CDR3 totals 15 residues. Germline values: CDR1 SGHRS, CDR2 YFSETQ. V was pared by 0 bases and J by 6 bases, with 13 bases between. The CDR3 nucleotides read TGCGCCAGCAGCTTGGACGGATTTTTGGGTCAGCCCCAGCATTTT. It encodes CASSLDGFLGQPQHF.

The rearrangement links TRBV6-1 to TRBJ2-7, with 10 bases lining up with TRBD1. V trimming: 6 bases; J trimming: 6 bases; junction bases outside the gene matches: 11. Per germline, CDR1 MNHNS and CDR2 SASEGT. This CDR3 comprises 15 residues. The CDR3 here is CASSPSGTGACEQYF. The CDR3 nucleotides are TGTGCCAGCAGCCCTTCCGGGACAGGGGCCTGCGAGCAGTACTTC.

This clonotype turned up a few times. The J gene is TRBJ1-4, the V gene TRBV2; tentatively, D is TRBD1 (5 bases). The CDR3 is made up of 14 amino acids. Looked up from germline, CDR1 is SNHLY and CDR2 is FYNNEI. With 1 base removed from V and 4 bases from J, the gap between germline ends came to 7 bases. CDR3 bases: TGTGCCAGCAGTGAAGGGGGGTATAATGAAAAACTGTTTTTT. Translated, it gives CASSEGGYNEKLFF. Together with reference TRBV2 and TRBJ1-4, the CDR3 gives the full variable domain: EPEVTQTPSHQVTQMGQEVILRCVPISNHLYFYWYRQILGQKVEFLVSFYNNEISEKSEIFDDQFSVERPDGSNFTLKIRSTKLEDSAMYFCASSEGGYNEKLFFGSGTQLSVL.

This clonotype was seen many times. The chain combines TRBV12-3 or TRBV12-4 with TRBJ1-5, with D possibly being TRBD1 (6 bases). The CDR3 extends over 15 amino acids. V was shortened by 4 bases and J by 5 bases, with 15 bases between the two germline ends. In nucleotides, the CDR3 is TGTGCCAGCAGTTCCCAGGGGATTGGGGATCAGCCCCAGCATTTT. This translates into CASSSQGIGDQPQHF.

This clonotype was seen ten or more times. This chain connects TRBV28 to TRBJ1-2, with no clear D. The CDR3 runs 14 residues. V lost 4 bases, J lost 0 bases, and 9 bases lay in between. From germline, CDR1 is MDHEN and CDR2 SYDVKM. CDR3 amino acids: CASSSGRANYGYTF. Here the CDR3 DNA reads TGTGCCAGCAGTTCTGGGAGAGCTAACTATGGCTACACCTTC.

The J gene is TRBJ2-1, the V gene TRBV5-1, with D perhaps TRBD1 (6 bases). This CDR3 region has 14 residues. V lost 4 bases and J 8 bases, leaving 16 bases between the germline ends. Germline CDR1 SGHRS, CDR2 YFSETQ. DNA for the CDR3: TGCGCCAGCAGCCCTGGGGGCCCAAGAGATGAGCAGTTCTTC. Protein: CASSPGGPRDEQFF. The full variable domain, with the rest looked up from reference TRBV5-1 and TRBJ2-1, is KAGVTQTPRYLIKTRGQQVTLSCSPISGHRSVSWYQQTPGQGLQFLFEYFSETQRNKGNFPGRFSGRQFSNSRSEMNVSTLELGDSALYLCASSPGGPRDEQFFGPGTRLTVL.

In this sample, this clonotype turned up many times. The chain joins TRBV27 to TRBJ1-2; D is ambiguous. Germline loops: CDR1 MNHEY, CDR2 SMNVEV (reference sequence). The CDR3 contains 13 residues. With 0 bases removed from V and 6 bases from J, the gap between germline ends came to 8 bases. In nucleotides, the CDR3 is TGTGCCAGCAGTTTATCAGGGCGGGATGGCTACACCTTC. Protein: CASSLSGRDGYTF.

This clonotype occurred a few times. This chain joins TRBV2 and TRBJ1-6, with D tentatively TRBD1 (6 bases). The V and J ends lost 6 bases and 7 bases respectively, with 13 bases between them. The CDR3 is 14 amino acids. Germline V lookup: CDR1 SNHLY, CDR2 FYNNEI. This CDR3 is CASRTTGTNSPLHF. As DNA, the CDR3 is TGTGCCAGCAGAACTACAGGGACAAATTCACCCCTCCACTTT.

This clonotype was seen more than once but under ten times. J is TRBJ2-1 and V is TRBV27, with TRBD2 matching over 8 bases. The length of the CDR3 is 15 residues. V was clipped by 0 bases and J by 4 bases; unmatched bases: 2. In germline, CDR1 is MNHEY, CDR2 SMNVEV (reference sequence). This chain's CDR3 is CASSLSSGNYNEQFF. Here the CDR3 DNA reads TGTGCCAGCAGTTTATCTAGCGGGAATTACAATGAGCAGTTCTTC.

This clonotype was recorded only once. Possible read error: a much larger clone is one base away. The chain combines TRBV12-3 or TRBV12-4 with TRBJ2-7; 8 nucleotides match TRBD2. The length of the CDR3 is 16 residues. The V and J ends lost 9 bases and 3 bases, in that order; junction bases with no gene match: 16. CDR3 DNA: TGTGCCAGAACTTTACACCTTAGCACTAGCGGCTACGAGCAGTACTTC. This codes for CARTLHLSTSGYEQYF.